This TCR beta chain is drawn from a study of blood T cell repertoires in COVID-19. Study summary: Spain, Italy and the United States supplied samples that represented acute and convalescent COVID-19. T cells, B-cell-depleted T cells, or PBMCs provided the cDNA or gDNA that served as material.

Per the study methods: Reference gene primers were amplified, and this amplification served to estimate nucleated cell counts. Sequencing was performed with immunoSEQ multiplex PCR; in TCRdb, only in-frame clones are kept and a portion is missing. The V and J calls and clone size come from that table; D and trimming were worked out from the DNA. The sample carries about 250,000 clones, around nine tenths recorded once. V trimming: 4 bases; J trimming: 7 bases; junction bases outside the gene matches: 7. The CDR3 has 14 amino acids. Germline V lookup: CDR1 SGHTA, CDR2 FQGNSA. The sequenced sample was peripheral blood. The source is a young man with active or convalescent COVID-19. The J gene is TRBJ1-5, the V gene TRBV7-2, with 7 bases fitting TRBD1. CDR3 residues: CASSSNYRGQPQHF. Written as DNA, the CDR3 is TGTGCCAGCAGCTCCAATTACAGGGGACAGCCCCAGCATTTT.